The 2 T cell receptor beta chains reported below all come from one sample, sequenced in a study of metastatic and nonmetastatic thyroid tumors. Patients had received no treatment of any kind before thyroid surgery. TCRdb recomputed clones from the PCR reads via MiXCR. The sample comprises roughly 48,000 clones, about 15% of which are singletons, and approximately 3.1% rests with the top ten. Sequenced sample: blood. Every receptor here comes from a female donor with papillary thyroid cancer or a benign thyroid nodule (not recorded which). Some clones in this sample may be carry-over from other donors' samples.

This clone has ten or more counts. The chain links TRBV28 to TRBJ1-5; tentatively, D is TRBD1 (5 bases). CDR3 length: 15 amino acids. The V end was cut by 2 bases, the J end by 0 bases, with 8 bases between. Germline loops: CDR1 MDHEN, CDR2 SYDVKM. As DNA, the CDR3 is TGTGCCAGCAGTTTAAGGGGTTATAGCAATCAGCCCCAGCATTTT. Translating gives CASSLRGYSNQPQHF.

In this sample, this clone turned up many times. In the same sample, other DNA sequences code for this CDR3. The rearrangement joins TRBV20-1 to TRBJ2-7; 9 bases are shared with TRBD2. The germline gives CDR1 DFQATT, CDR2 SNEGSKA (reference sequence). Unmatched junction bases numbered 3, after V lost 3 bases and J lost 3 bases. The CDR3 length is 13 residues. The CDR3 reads CSASPRGGYEQYF. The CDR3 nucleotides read TGCAGTGCTAGTCCGCGGGGGGGCTACGAGCAGTACTTC.